The 27 T cell receptor beta chains given below trace back to one sample, sequenced in a study of cytotoxic CD8 clonotypes in ibrutinib-treated CLL. The table came from immunoSEQ multiplex PCR; TCRdb's copy has only in-frame clones and leaves some out. The sample consists of around 50,000 clones, approximately 52% of them appearing once. The sequencing used PBMCs, collected after 24 months of ibrutinib treatment. The receptors come from a human donor with chronic lymphocytic leukemia.

This clone has a handful of counts. This chain connects TRBV19 to TRBJ2-2; the match to TRBD1 covers 9 bases. The CDR3 loop spans 16 amino acids. Unmatched junction bases numbered 4, after V lost 2 bases and J lost 3 bases. Germline values: CDR1 LNHDA, CDR2 SQIVND (reference sequence). The CDR3 DNA follows: TGTGCCAGTAGTATAACAGGGGGCGCGGACACCGGGGAGCTGTTTTTT. This gives the protein CASSITGGADTGELFF.

There are a few counts of this clone. CDR3 DNA sequence: TGTGCCAGCAGCCCCCTCGCCAGGGACTATTCCGAGCAGTACTTC. It encodes CASSPLARDYSEQYF. This chain uses TRBV5-4 with TRBJ2-7; 7 nucleotides agree with TRBD2. Germline loops: CDR1 SGHNT, CDR2 YYREEE (reference sequence). This CDR3 has 15 amino acids. The V and J ends lost 4 bases and 6 bases, in that order; junction bases with no gene match: 13.

V and J are TRBV20-1 and TRBJ2-1; D remains ambiguous. Deletions cut 5 bases from V and 6 bases from J, with 8 bases between. This CDR3 has 11 residues. The germline CDR1 and CDR2 sequences are DFQATT and SNEGSKA (reference sequence). Here the CDR3 DNA reads TGCAGTGCTGGGGAAACCAATGAGCAGTTCTTC. The encoded protein is CSAGETNEQFF.

J is TRBJ2-5 and V is TRBV5-4; D possibly uses TRBD1 or TRBD2 (5 bases each). V lost 5 bases to trimming and J lost 4 bases, with 12 bases between them. The CDR3 loop spans 13 amino acids. Germline CDR1 reads SGHNT; CDR2 reads YYREEE (reference sequence). DNA of the CDR3: TGTGCCAGCAGATCCAGGGAGATAGAGACCCAGTACTTC. Its translation: CASRSREIETQYF.

This clone was recorded once. J is TRBJ2-7 and V is TRBV28; a possible D gene is TRBD2 (7 bases). Trimming took off 1 base at V and 3 bases at J, with 13 bases between the two ends. The CDR3 is made up of 15 amino acids. Germline assignment: CDR1 MDHEN and CDR2 SYDVKM. CDR3 bases: TGTGCCAGCAGTTTATCTCAAGGGGGGGTCTACGAGCAGTACGTC. The encoded protein is CASSLSQGGVYEQYV.

The V call is TRBV11-2, the J call TRBJ2-7, with D possibly matching TRBD2 (5 bases). From germline, CDR1 is SGHAT and CDR2 FQNNGV. The CDR3 is 13 amino acids. Trimming cost V 1 base and J 6 bases, with 10 bases left between them. This chain's CDR3 is CASSLAGFGEQYV. CDR3 bases: TGTGCCAGCAGCTTAGCGGGGTTCGGCGAGCAGTACGTC.

V usage is TRBV7-9 and J usage is TRBJ2-1; TRBD2 matches at 9 bases. The CDR3 spans 16 residues. Germline-derived CDR1 and CDR2 are SEHNR and FQNEAQ (reference sequence). V shed 0 bases and J 3 bases; nucleotides not matched to a gene: 3. This chain's CDR3 is CASSLAGLAIYNEQFF. The CDR3, as DNA: TGTGCCAGCAGCTTAGCCGGACTAGCGATCTACAATGAGCAGTTCTTC.

V and J are TRBV19 and TRBJ2-3; 14 bases line up with TRBD2. CDR3 length equals 15 residues. V lost 3 bases to trimming and J lost 5 bases; unmatched junction nucleotides: 1. Germline V gene data show CDR1 as LNHDA and CDR2 as SQIVND (reference sequence). CDR3 loop: CASSMTSGRVDTQYF. CDR3 coding DNA: TGTGCCAGTAGTATGACTAGCGGGAGGGTAGATACGCAGTATTTT.

This clone was found a few times. The chain links TRBV11-2 to TRBJ1-2; D uncertain. Trimming stripped 3 bases from V and 3 bases from J, with 11 bases between. Germline CDR1 reads SGHAT; CDR2 reads FQNNGV. The CDR3 consists of 14 residues. The CDR3 region is CASSFETAYYGYTF. CDR3 in DNA: TGTGCCAGCAGCTTTGAGACGGCCTACTATGGCTACACCTTC.

J is TRBJ2-3 and V is TRBV29-1, with D unresolved. CDR3 length: 12 residues. Trimming took 7 bases from V and 6 from J, leaving 14 bases between them. Germline V lookup: CDR1 SQVTM, CDR2 ANQGSEA. In DNA, the CDR3 is TGCAGCGCATCTTTACGGGCGGATACGCAGTATTTT. Protein sequence: CSASLRADTQYF.

The rearrangement uses TRBV7-8 and TRBJ1-5; a weak D match, TRBD1 (6 bases). Deletions cut 0 bases from V and 6 bases from J, with 9 bases between. This CDR3 region has 14 residues. The germline CDR1 and CDR2 sequences are SGHVS and FQNEAQ. As DNA, the CDR3 is TGTGCCAGCAGCTTAGCTCAGGGGACTCAGCCCCAGCATTTT. It yields the protein CASSLAQGTQPQHF.

The rearrangement joins TRBV5-6 to TRBJ2-5; tentative D call: TRBD1 (6 bases). The germline V gene has CDR1 SGHDT and CDR2 YYEEEE. CDR3 length: 14 residues. The V end lost 4 bases, the J end lost 7 bases, and 17 bases lay between the germline ends. The CDR3 is CASSTAGQFGTQYF. The DNA for the CDR3 is TGTGCCAGCAGCACCGCAGGACAGTTCGGGACCCAGTACTTC. The full variable domain, with the rest looked up from reference TRBV5-6 and TRBJ2-5, is DAGVTQSPTHLIKTRGQQVTLRCSPKSGHDTVSWYQQALGQGPQFIFQYYEEEERQRGNFPDRFSGHQFPNYSSELNVNALLLGDSALYLCASSTAGQFGTQYFGPGTRLLVL.

This clone appeared a few times. The chain uses TRBV19 and TRBJ1-5, with TRBD1 identical over 10 bases. Germline values: CDR1 LNHDA, CDR2 SQIVND (reference sequence). Trimming cost V 10 bases and J 1 base; bases outside gene matches: 16. This CDR3 spans 18 amino acids. CDR3 sequence (DNA): TGTGCCATCAACCGGGACAGGGGATGGGTGTGGAGCAATCAGCCCCAGCATTTT. This encodes CAINRDRGWVWSNQPQHF.

This clone has more than one count but fewer than ten. The genes are TRBV7-7 and TRBJ2-1, with D perhaps matching TRBD2 (7 bases). Germline lookup yields CDR1 SSHAT and CDR2 FNYEAQ (reference sequence). This CDR3 region has 15 residues. Trimming removed 1 base from V and 8 bases from J, with 15 bases in between. This chain's CDR3 is CASSLVGGLRDEQFF. The CDR3 DNA follows: TGTGCCAGCAGCTTAGTCGGGGGGCTTAGGGATGAGCAGTTCTTC.

The chain recombines TRBV11-2 with TRBJ2-1; 13 nucleotides agree with TRBD2. Trimming took 5 bases from V and 2 from J; bases not matched to a gene: 3. CDR1 and CDR2 (germline): SGHAT, FQNNGV. The CDR3 length is 16 residues. CDR3 in DNA: TGTGCCAGCAGCCTGGGACTAGCGGGACCCTACAATGAGCAGTTCTTC. Translating it yields CASSLGLAGPYNEQFF.

The chain carries TRBV7-9 and TRBJ2-1; perhaps TRBD1 as D (6 bases). The CDR3 is 14 amino acids. Germline CDR1 is SEHNR and CDR2 is FQNEAQ (reference sequence). V lost 1 base, J lost 4 bases, and 8 bases lay in between. DNA of the CDR3: TGTGCCAGCAGCTTAGGGGGGCATTACAATGAGCAGTTCTTC. It codes for CASSLGGHYNEQFF. Variable domain in full (rest from reference TRBV7-9 and TRBJ2-1): DTGVSQNPRHKITKRGQNVTFRCDPISEHNRLYWYRQTLGQGPEFLTYFQNEAQLEKSRLLSDRFSAERPKGSFSTLEIQRTEQGDSAMYLCASSLGGHYNEQFFGPGTRLTVL.

This clone was detected only a few times. The J gene is TRBJ1-2, the V gene TRBV27; weak D call: TRBD1 (5 bases). The CDR3 sequence is 14 residues long. V lost 3 bases, J lost 4 bases, and 12 bases lay in between. Looked up from germline, CDR1 is MNHEY and CDR2 is SMNVEV (reference sequence). The CDR3 is CASSFGAGTYGYTF. CDR3 coding DNA: TGTGCCAGCAGTTTCGGGGCGGGGACCTATGGCTACACCTTC.

This clone was seen a handful of times. This chain uses TRBV6-5 with TRBJ1-5; D is undetermined. Trimming cost V 6 bases and J 4 bases, with 10 bases left between them. The germline V gene encodes CDR1 MNHEY and CDR2 SVGAGI. The CDR3 runs to 13 residues. CDR3 sequence (DNA): TGTGCCAGCAGCTGGGCCTATAATCAGCCCCAGCATTTT. Translating gives CASSWAYNQPQHF.

The J gene is TRBJ2-3, the V gene TRBV5-4, with D possibly being TRBD2 (6 bases). CDR1 is SGHNT, CDR2 YYREEE, per germline (reference sequence). Trimming removed 0 bases from V and 8 bases from J, with 7 bases in between. The CDR3 contains 12 residues. CDR3 residues: CASSLGLGTQYF. DNA of the CDR3: TGTGCCAGCAGCTTGGGACTAGGTACGCAGTATTTT.

This clone was found a few times. The chain joins TRBV7-8 to TRBJ1-6; 8 nucleotides line up with TRBD1. The CDR3 contains 15 residues. CDR1 is SGHVS, CDR2 FQNEAQ, per germline. V was clipped by 5 bases and J by 8 bases; unmatched bases: 8. CDR3: CASSDSPDRDSPLHF. The CDR3, as DNA: TGTGCCAGCAGCGATTCGCCGGACAGGGATTCACCCCTCCACTTT.

For this clone: A much larger clone is a single base away; this may be a read error. V gene TRBV2 combines with J gene TRBJ2-2, with D unclear. CDR1 and CDR2 from the germline V gene are SNHLY and FYNNEI. This CDR3 is 15 amino acids long. In DNA form, the CDR3 reads TGTGTCAGCAGTGAAGCGCCACGGAACACCGGGGAGCTGTTTTTT. Protein: CVSSEAPRNTGELFF.

The rearrangement links TRBV6-5 to TRBJ2-1, with D perhaps being TRBD1 or TRBD2 (6 bases each). The CDR3 covers 15 residues. Between the trimmed V and J ends, which lost 9 bases and 0 bases, there was a span of 15 bases. The germline CDR1 and CDR2 sequences are MNHEY and SVGAGI. The CDR3 DNA sequence: TGTGCCAGGGGGGCGGGGCGGCGCTCCTACAATGAGCAGTTCTTC. Translating gives CARGAGRRSYNEQFF.

This chain joins TRBV28 and TRBJ1-1; D is undetermined. CDR1 MDHEN and CDR2 SYDVKM come from the germline V gene. The CDR3 spans 11 residues. V lost 8 bases, J lost 8 bases, and 12 bases lay in between. DNA of the CDR3: TGTGCCAGCCGCGTTTATGAGGAAGCTTTCTTT. As protein: CASRVYEEAFF.

This rearrangement joins TRBV5-1 to TRBJ1-1, with a tentative D call TRBD1 (5 bases). V lost 0 bases and J 0 bases, leaving 12 bases between the germline ends. This CDR3 contains 16 residues. Germline V gene data show CDR1 as SGHRS and CDR2 as YFSETQ. The CDR3 protein is CASSLGTYLMNTEAFF. DNA of the CDR3: TGCGCCAGCAGCTTGGGGACATACCTTATGAACACTGAAGCTTTCTTT.

This chain joins TRBV29-1 and TRBJ1-2, with 9 bases lining up with TRBD1. There are 12 residues in the CDR3. The V segment lost 5 bases and the J segment 8 bases; nucleotides outside the gene matches: 6. In germline, CDR1 is SQVTM, CDR2 ANQGSEA. The CDR3 reads CSVSPTGGGYTF. The DNA for the CDR3 is TGCAGCGTTTCCCCGACAGGGGGAGGCTACACCTTC.

This clone occurred a few times. This chain links TRBV5-6 with TRBJ1-4; no clear D gene. V lost 0 bases and J 3 bases, leaving 18 bases between the germline ends. Germline V gives CDR1 SGHDT, CDR2 YYEEEE. The CDR3 extends over 18 amino acids. CDR3 sequence reads: CASSLGHRGMVANEKLFF. CDR3 bases: TGTGCCAGCAGCTTGGGACACAGAGGGATGGTGGCTAATGAAAAACTGTTTTTT.

The genes are TRBV7-8 and TRBJ2-7; 7 bases match TRBD1. The CDR3 sequence is 13 residues long. The germline CDR1 and CDR2 sequences are SGHVS and FQNEAQ. With V trimmed by 5 bases and J by 2 bases, 3 bases remained unmatched. The CDR3 protein is CASSGDSPYEQYF. For the CDR3, the DNA is TGTGCCAGCAGCGGGGACAGTCCCTACGAGCAGTACTTC.